This T cell receptor beta chain was identified in a study of OX40 agonist ivuxolimab in advanced cancers. About the study: Patients were dosed intravenously with ivuxolimab at 0.01 to 10 mg/kg every 2 weeks. At about 81% male, the cohort had a mean age of about 60 years, ranging from about 23 to 79.

Study conclusions and caveats: Blood T cells, both CD4+ and CD8+, expanded clonally by week 6 at 0.1 to 3.0 mg/kg.

Data came from immunoSEQ multiplex PCR; TCRdb stores just in-frame clones and leaves some out. The table has approximately 64,000 clones, roughly 89% seen once; the top ten hold under 3.5%. The CDR3 spans 15 residues. The germline V gene encodes CDR1 SEHNR and CDR2 FQNEAQ (reference sequence). Trimming took off 3 bases at V and 7 bases at J, with 18 bases between the two ends. This clone was seen once. Its target is unknown. The chain recombines TRBV7-9 with TRBJ2-5, with D possibly being TRBD1 (5 bases). The TCR was taken from an adult with an advanced solid tumor such as melanoma, head and neck, liver or kidney cancer. Sequenced here: CD4+ or CD8+ T cells sorted from blood, sampled in a trial of the OX40 agonist ivuxolimab. The CDR3 loop is CASSLVPEKRGTQYF. The CDR3 DNA sequence: TGTGCCAGCAGCTTGGTCCCGGAAAAAAGGGGGACCCAGTACTTC.